A selection of T cell receptor beta chains follows, all from one sample in a study of cytomegalovirus exposure and HLA in healthy donors. Only in-frame clones appear in the TCRdb table, and some are missing; sequencing was by immunoSEQ multiplex PCR. The specimen's table records around 100,000 clones. The specimen was PBMCs. The receptors shown here come from a man aged 40-49 years in good health and CMV-seropositive. Each CDR3 is given with its conserved first and last residue. The order of the fields is D gene, J gene, V gene, CDR3 protein, CDR3 DNA. A D gene is named only where the DNA matches it firmly.

TRBD1,TRBJ1-5,TRBV5-1,CASSPGQGNQPQHF,TGCGCCAGCAGCCCCGGACAGGGCAATCAGCCCCAGCATTTT
-,TRBJ1-4,TRBV28,CASSLPNEKLFF,TGTGCCAGCAGTCTACCAAATGAAAAACTGTTTTTT
-,TRBJ1-2,TRBV6-1,CASREGGGLYGYTF,TGTGCCAGCAGAGAAGGGGGGGGTTTATATGGCTACACCTTC
-,TRBJ2-7,TRBV27,CASSHKEGTYGQYF,TGTGCCAGCAGCCATAAGGAGGGAACCTACGGGCAGTACTTC
-,TRBJ2-7,TRBV4-1,CASSHTPGAYEQYF,TGCGCCAGCAGCCATACTCCCGGGGCCTACGAGCAGTACTTC
-,TRBJ2-5,TRBV27,CASSAKRTAYQETQYF,TGTGCCAGCAGTGCAAAGCGGACGGCGTACCAAGAGACCCAGTACTTC
-,TRBJ1-1,TRBV6-5,CASTQAGGLHTEAFF,TGTGCCAGCACCCAAGCGGGGGGCCTCCACACTGAAGCTTTCTTT
-,TRBJ2-2,TRBV11-3,CASSYGSGTGELFF,TGTGCCAGCAGCTACGGGAGTGGCACCGGGGAGCTGTTTTTT
-,TRBJ2-7,TRBV9,CASSLRLERDEQYF,TGTGCCAGCAGCCTACGACTAGAACGTGACGAGCAGTACTTC
-,TRBJ2-2,TRBV27,CASRSGGVSGELFF,TGTGCCAGCAGGTCAGGTGGTGTTAGCGGGGAGCTGTTTTTT
TRBD1,TRBJ2-3,TRBV29-1,CSVDRGLTDTQYF,TGCAGCGTGGACAGGGGCCTCACAGATACGCAGTATTTT
TRBD1,TRBJ1-1,TRBV30,CAWSVHRGQDTEAFF,TGTGCCTGGAGTGTACACAGGGGGCAGGACACTGAAGCTTTCTTT
-,TRBJ1-5,TRBV28,CASSFPLGEPPQHF,TGTGCCAGCAGTTTCCCCCTCGGGGAGCCGCCCCAGCATTTT
-,TRBJ1-1,TRBV28,CASSLGRGLNTEAFF,TGTGCCAGCAGCCTAGGGCGGGGCCTGAACACTGAAGCTTTCTTT
-,TRBJ2-3,TRBV19,CASSTLTTGTSSRHTQYF,TGTGCCAGTAGTACACTTACTACCGGGACTTCATCAAGGCATACGCAGTATTTT
TRBD2,TRBJ2-3,TRBV5-1,CASSLVGTSGEDTQYF,TGCGCCAGCAGCTTGGTAGGGACTAGCGGGGAGGATACGCAGTATTTT
-,TRBJ2-7,TRBV7-2,CASSLGWGNYEQYF,TGTGCCAGCAGCTTAGGGTGGGGCAACTACGAGCAGTACTTC
TRBD2,TRBJ2-7,TRBV5-6,CASSRGGAGVHEQYF,TGTGCCAGCAGCCGGGGGGGTGCAGGGGTCCACGAGCAGTACTTC
-,TRBJ1-1,TRBV9,CASSVATVSNTEAFF,TGTGCCAGCAGCGTAGCTACGGTGTCGAACACTGAAGCTTTCTTT
-,TRBJ2-7,TRBV5-8,CASSGTSYEQYF,TGTGCCAGCAGCGGAACTAGCTACGAGCAGTACTTC
TRBD1,TRBJ1-2,TRBV2,CASSRTGGGGYTF,TGTGCCAGCAGCCGGACAGGGGGCGGTGGCTACACCTTC
-,TRBJ2-6,TRBV2,CASREGRSSGANVLTF,TGTGCCAGCCGAGAAGGTCGGAGCTCAGGGGCCAACGTCCTGACTTTC
TRBD1,TRBJ1-2,TRBV6-1,CASSERGTGNYGYTF,TGTGCCAGCAGCGAACGTGGGACAGGGAATTATGGCTACACCTTC
-,TRBJ2-5,TRBV11-3,CASSQRQTGLGRETQYF,TGTGCCAGCAGTCAGAGACAAACGGGACTTGGTAGGGAGACCCAGTACTTC
TRBD1,TRBJ1-5,TRBV7-2,CASSLRGQQPQHF,TGTGCCAGCAGCTTACGGGGACAGCAGCCCCAGCATTTT
-,TRBJ2-5,TRBV5-1,CASNPGGSETQYF,TGCGCCAGCAATCCCGGAGGTTCGGAGACCCAGTACTTC